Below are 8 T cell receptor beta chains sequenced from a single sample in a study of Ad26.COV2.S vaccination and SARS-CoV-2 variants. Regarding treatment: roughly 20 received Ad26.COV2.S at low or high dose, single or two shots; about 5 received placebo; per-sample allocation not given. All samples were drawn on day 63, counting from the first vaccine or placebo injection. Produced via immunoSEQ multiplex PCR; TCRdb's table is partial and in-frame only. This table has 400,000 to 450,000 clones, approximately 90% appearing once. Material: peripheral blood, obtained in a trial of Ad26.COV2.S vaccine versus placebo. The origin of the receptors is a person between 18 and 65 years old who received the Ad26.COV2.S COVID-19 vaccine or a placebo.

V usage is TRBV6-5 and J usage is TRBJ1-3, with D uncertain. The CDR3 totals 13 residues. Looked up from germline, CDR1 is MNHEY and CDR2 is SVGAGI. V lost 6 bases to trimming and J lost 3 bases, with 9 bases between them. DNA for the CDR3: TGTGCCAGCAGCCCACGAGGTGGAAACACCATATATTTT. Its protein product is CASSPRGGNTIYF.

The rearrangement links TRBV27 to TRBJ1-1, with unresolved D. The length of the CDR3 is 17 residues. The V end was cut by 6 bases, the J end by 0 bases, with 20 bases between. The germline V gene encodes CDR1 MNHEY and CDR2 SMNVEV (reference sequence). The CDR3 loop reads CASSPQSSLRLNTEAFF. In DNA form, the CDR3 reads TGTGCCAGCAGCCCCCAAAGTAGTCTGCGACTGAACACTGAAGCTTTCTTT.

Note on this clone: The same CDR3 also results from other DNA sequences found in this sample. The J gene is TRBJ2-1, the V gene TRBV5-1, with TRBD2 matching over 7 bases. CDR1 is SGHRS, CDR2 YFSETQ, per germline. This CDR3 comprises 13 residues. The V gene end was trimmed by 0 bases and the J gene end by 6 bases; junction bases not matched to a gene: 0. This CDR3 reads CASSLAGGNEQFF. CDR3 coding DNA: TGCGCCAGCAGCTTGGCGGGGGGCAATGAGCAGTTCTTC. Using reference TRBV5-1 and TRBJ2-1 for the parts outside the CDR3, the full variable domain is KAGVTQTPRYLIKTRGQQVTLSCSPISGHRSVSWYQQTPGQGLQFLFEYFSETQRNKGNFPGRFSGRQFSNSRSEMNVSTLELGDSALYLCASSLAGGNEQFFGPGTRLTVL.

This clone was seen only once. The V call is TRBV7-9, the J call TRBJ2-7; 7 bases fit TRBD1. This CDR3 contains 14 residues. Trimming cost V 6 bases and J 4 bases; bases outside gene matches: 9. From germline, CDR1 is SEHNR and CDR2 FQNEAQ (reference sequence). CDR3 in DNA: TGTGCCAGCAGAAAGACAGGGAAGCGATACGAGCAGTACTTC. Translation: CASRKTGKRYEQYF.

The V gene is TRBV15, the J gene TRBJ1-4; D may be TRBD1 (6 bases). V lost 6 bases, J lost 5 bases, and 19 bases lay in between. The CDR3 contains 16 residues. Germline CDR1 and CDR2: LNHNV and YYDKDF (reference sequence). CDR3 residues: CATSITPGHENEKLFF. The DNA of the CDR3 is TGTGCCACCAGTATAACGCCGGGACACGAGAATGAAAAACTGTTTTTT.

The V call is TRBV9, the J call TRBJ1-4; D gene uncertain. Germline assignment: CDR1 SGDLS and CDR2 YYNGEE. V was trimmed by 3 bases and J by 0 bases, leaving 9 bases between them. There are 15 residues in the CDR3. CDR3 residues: CASSEEGATNEKLFF. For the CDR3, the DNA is TGTGCCAGCAGCGAAGAGGGTGCAACTAATGAAAAACTGTTTTTT.

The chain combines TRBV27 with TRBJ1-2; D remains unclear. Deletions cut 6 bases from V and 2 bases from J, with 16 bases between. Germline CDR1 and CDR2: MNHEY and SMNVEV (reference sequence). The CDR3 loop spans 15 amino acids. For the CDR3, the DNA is TGTGCCAGCAGGTTGTCAGCCGGCTCGAACTATGGCTACACCTTC. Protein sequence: CASRLSAGSNYGYTF.

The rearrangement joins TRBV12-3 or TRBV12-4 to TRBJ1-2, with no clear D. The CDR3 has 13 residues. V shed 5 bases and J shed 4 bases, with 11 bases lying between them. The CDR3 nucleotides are TGTGCCAGCAGTGTTAATGGAGTCTATGGCTACACCTTC. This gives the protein CASSVNGVYGYTF.